One sample yielded the 2 T cell receptor beta chains listed below, sequenced in a study of shared clonotypes between healthy human individuals. Profiled with immunoSEQ multiplex PCR; TCRdb holds only in-frame clones, not every one. Of nearly 500,000 clones in the sample, about three quarters are singletons; the top ten hold roughly 13%. Material for sequencing was PBMCs. The receptors here all came from a woman aged 40-49 years in good health. Some clones in this sample may be carry-over from other donors' samples.

This clone was recorded only once. This sequence joins TRBV28 and TRBJ2-3; the D gene is possibly TRBD1 (6 bases). The CDR3 is 15 residues long. In germline, CDR1 is MDHEN, CDR2 SYDVKM. V was pared by 8 bases and J by 2 bases, with 17 bases between. For the CDR3, the DNA is TGTGCCAGCGGGATCTACAGGGCTGCCACAGATACGCAGTATTTT. It specifies CASGIYRAATDTQYF. Full variable domain (missing parts from reference TRBV28 and TRBJ2-3): DVKVTQSSRYLVKRTGEKVFLECVQDMDHENMFWYRQDPGLGLRLIYFSYDVKMKEKGDIPEGYSVSREKKERFSLILESASTNQTSMYLCASGIYRAATDTQYFGPGTRLTVL.

This rearrangement joins TRBV11-2 to TRBJ1-5; 7 nucleotides line up with TRBD1. Trimming removed 4 bases from V and 0 bases from J; junction bases left unmatched: 3. CDR3 length: 15 amino acids. The V gene's germline CDR1 is SGHAT and CDR2 FQNNGV. CDR3 region: CASSSRTGSNQPQHF. CDR3 DNA sequence: TGTGCCAGCAGCTCTAGGACAGGTAGCAATCAGCCCCAGCATTTT.